This T cell receptor beta chain was retrieved from a study of CD8 T cells in Susac syndrome. Study conclusions and caveats: The CD4+ T cell repertoires that were profiled in Susac syndrome showed no clonal expansion.

With respect to this clonotype: The target antigen is unknown.

cDNA came from about 0.5 to 1 ug RNA primed by random hexamers. TCRdb re-called the immunoSEQ multiplex PCR reads through MiXCR, storing one row per CDR3 protein. The table lists over 150,000 distinct CDR3 sequences, around 96% of them singletons. Trimming took 5 bases from V and 5 from J; bases not matched to a gene: 7. The CDR3 covers 15 residues. CDR1 SGHAT and CDR2 FQDESV come from the germline V gene (reference sequence). The chain couples TRBV11-1 to TRBJ2-5; 11 bases map to TRBD1. Sequencing used CD4+ T cells from PBMCs. The sequence was collected from a human donor with Susac syndrome. CDR3 sequence: CASSLGQGAKETQYF. The DNA for the CDR3 is TGTGCCAGCAGCCTAGGACAGGGGGCAAAGGAGACCCAGTACTTC.